Each of the 20 T cell receptor beta chains below was sequenced from the same sample in a study of metastatic and nonmetastatic thyroid tumors. Treatment of any kind had been given to no patient before thyroid surgery. Via MiXCR, TCRdb re-called the PCR reads. The table includes thousands of clones, roughly 33% detected once. The specimen sequenced was adjacent normal tissue. These receptors originate from a female donor with papillary thyroid cancer or a benign thyroid nodule (not recorded which). Some clones in this sample may be carry-over from other donors' samples.

This clone was counted a few times. The genes are TRBV10-3 and TRBJ2-7; 10 bases are a match to TRBD1. With V trimmed by 1 base and J by 6 bases, 3 bases remained unmatched. From germline, CDR1 is ENHRY and CDR2 SYGVKD. CDR3 length equals 14 residues. CDR3 sequence: CAISEWGQGIEQYF. As DNA, the CDR3 is TGTGCCATCAGTGAGTGGGGACAGGGGATCGAGCAGTACTTC.

V is TRBV20-1 and J is TRBJ2-1; TRBD2 matches 13 bases. The length of the CDR3 is 17 residues. Germline V gives CDR1 DFQATT, CDR2 SNEGSKA (reference sequence). Losses at the gene ends were 5 bases for V and 9 bases for J; bases not matched to a gene: 16. The DNA for the CDR3 is TGCAGTGCTGCCCTACCGACTACTAGCGGGAGGGCCGGTGAGCAGTTCTTC. It translates to CSAALPTTSGRAGEQFF.

The sample holds a few counts of this clone. An end of the junction differs from the germline gene, which may be a read error. Other DNA sequences in the sample encode the same CDR3. The V gene is TRBV10-3, the J gene TRBJ2-6; D perhaps matches TRBD1 (6 bases). The germline gives CDR1 ENHRY, CDR2 SYGVKD. The CDR3 extends over 14 amino acids. The CDR3 here is CAITEGAGANVLTF. The CDR3 coding sequence is TGTGCCATCACTGAGGGGGCTGGGGCCAACGTCCTGACTTTC.

In its sample, this clone ranks as large. This chain links TRBV7-9 with TRBJ2-2; 12 positions match TRBD2. CDR3 length equals 17 residues. The V gene's germline CDR1 is SEHNR and CDR2 FQNEAQ (reference sequence). V lost 3 bases, J lost 3 bases, and 5 bases stayed unmatched. CDR3 region: CASSFPTSGRDTGELFF. In nucleotides, the CDR3 is TGTGCCAGCAGCTTTCCGACTAGCGGGAGAGACACCGGGGAGCTGTTTTTT.

V and J are TRBV5-1 and TRBJ2-7, with D uncertain. CDR3 length equals 13 residues. From germline, CDR1 is SGHRS and CDR2 YFSETQ. Trimming stripped 4 bases from V and 5 bases from J, with 13 bases between. The CDR3 bases are TGCGCCAGCAGCGGACCCCCATATAACGAGCAGTACTTC. Amino acid sequence: CASSGPPYNEQYF.

The J gene is TRBJ1-1, the V gene TRBV5-1; 12 nucleotides match TRBD1. CDR1 SGHRS and CDR2 YFSETQ come from the germline V gene. The trim removed 2 bases at V and 4 bases at J, leaving 9 bases unmatched. This CDR3 is built from 17 residues. The CDR3 coding sequence is TGCGCCAGCAGCTTAACCGGGACAGGGGGCGCGAGCACTGAAGCTTTCTTT. Translated: CASSLTGTGGASTEAFF.

This clone turned up a few times. CDR3 amino acids: CASRPPVHIRNEQFF. CDR3 coding DNA: TGTGCCAGCAGACCACCGGTACACATAAGGAATGAGCAGTTCTTC. The V call is TRBV6-2 or TRBV6-3, the J call TRBJ2-1; no firm D call. The length of the CDR3 is 15 residues. V lost 6 bases, J lost 7 bases, and 19 bases lay in between. Germline assignment: CDR1 MNHEY and CDR2 SVGEGT.

The chain employs TRBV12-3 or TRBV12-4 and TRBJ1-2; D uncertain. This CDR3 comprises 12 residues. V shed 3 bases and J shed 8 bases, with 10 bases lying between them. The CDR3: CASSLTAWGYTF. CDR3 DNA sequence: TGTGCCAGCAGTTTGACCGCGTGGGGCTACACCTTC.

This clone was found a few times. The V and J genes are TRBV24-1 and TRBJ2-3; TRBD2 agrees at 10 bases. Per the germline V gene, CDR1 is KGHDR and CDR2 is SFDVKD. Losses at the gene ends were 5 bases for V and 3 bases for J; bases not matched to a gene: 4. This CDR3 is built from 15 residues. The CDR3 is CATSAASGRTDTQYF. The CDR3 DNA reads as TGTGCCACCAGTGCGGCTAGCGGGAGAACAGATACGCAGTATTTT.

This rearrangement joins TRBV14 to TRBJ2-7; TRBD1 or TRBD2 may be the D gene (5 bases each). Deletions cut 6 bases from V and 3 bases from J, with 18 bases between. CDR1 is SGHDN and CDR2 is FVKESK in the germline V gene. The CDR3 sequence is 15 residues long. CDR3 nucleotide sequence: TGTGCCAGCAGTTTTGTTACCGGGACCAACTACGAGCAGTACTTC. As protein: CASSFVTGTNYEQYF.

By proportion, this clone is large. V is TRBV5-1 and J is TRBJ1-2, with a tentative D call TRBD1 (5 bases). Per the germline V gene, CDR1 is SGHRS and CDR2 is YFSETQ. The CDR3 sequence is 13 residues long. V was clipped by 5 bases and J by 3 bases, with 11 bases between them. CDR3 amino acids: CASRQDRDYGYTF. The CDR3 DNA reads TGCGCCAGCAGACAGGACCGAGACTATGGCTACACCTTC.

For this clone: Its ends do not fully match the called genes, so a read error is possible. The chain combines TRBV7-6 with TRBJ2-7; 9 nucleotides match TRBD1. Germline CDR1 SGHVS, CDR2 FNYEAQ. The CDR3 consists of 15 residues. The CDR3 nucleotides read TGTGCCAGCAGCTTAGCGGGACAGGGCCTCTACAAGCAGTACTTC. Encoded protein: CASSLAGQGLYKQYF.

J is TRBJ1-1 and V is TRBV6-1; D gene ambiguous. CDR3 length: 16 residues. Trimming removed 7 bases at V and 3 bases at J, with 21 bases between. Germline values: CDR1 MNHNS, CDR2 SASEGT. The CDR3 sequence: CASTLLRWGSDTEAFF. Written as DNA, the CDR3 is TGTGCCAGCACCCTACTCCGTTGGGGTTCGGACACTGAAGCTTTCTTT.

The V and J genes are TRBV20-1 and TRBJ2-1, with 10 bases lining up with TRBD1. The CDR3 extends over 17 amino acids. The J segment lost 8 bases and the V segment lost 1 base, leaving 14 bases of the junction unmatched. In germline, CDR1 is DFQATT, CDR2 SNEGSKA (reference sequence). The CDR3 is CSARAGGTGENIDEQFF. CDR3 in DNA: TGCAGTGCTAGAGCCGGCGGGACAGGGGAAAATATTGATGAGCAGTTCTTC.

With respect to this clone: Germline and junction disagree at one end, which may indicate a read error. V gene TRBV19 combines with J gene TRBJ1-2; possibly TRBD1 for D (5 bases). From germline, CDR1 is LNHDA and CDR2 SQIVND (reference sequence). The CDR3 length is 14 residues. As DNA, the CDR3 is TGTGGCAGTAGTACCCCAGGGCCTCCTTATGGCAACACATTC. As protein: CGSSTPGPPYGNTF.

The J gene is TRBJ2-7, the V gene TRBV20-1; 8 positions match TRBD2. The CDR3 runs 16 residues. Per germline, CDR1 DFQATT and CDR2 SNEGSKA (reference sequence). After removal of 2 bases from V and 3 bases from J, the junction contained 12 bases not matched to a gene. The CDR3 nucleotides are TGCAGTGCTAGAAAGTCAAATAGCGGGAACATCTACGAGCAGTACTTC. Amino acid sequence: CSARKSNSGNIYEQYF.

This rearrangement joins TRBV28 to TRBJ2-1; D is unresolved. V was cut by 10 bases and J by 8 bases, with 21 bases left in between. CDR1 and CDR2 (germline): MDHEN, SYDVKM. CDR3 length: 14 amino acids. The CDR3 nucleotides are TGTGCCACCCCCCGTTGCCAAATCGCCTATGAGCAGTTCTTC. This codes for CATPRCQIAYEQFF.

The chain couples TRBV24-1 to TRBJ2-3; D is perhaps TRBD1 (6 bases). Trimming removed 4 bases at V and 2 bases at J, with 9 bases between. Per the germline V gene, CDR1 is KGHDR and CDR2 is SFDVKD. The CDR3 contains 14 residues. In nucleotides, the CDR3 is TGTGCCACCAGTGACCACAGGGTCACAGATACGCAGTATTTT. Its protein is CATSDHRVTDTQYF.

The chain employs TRBV3-1 and TRBJ1-5, with D possibly TRBD1 on 5 matching bases. The CDR3 totals 15 residues. V gave up 1 base and J gave up 4 bases, with 11 bases separating them. Per the germline V gene, CDR1 is LGHDT and CDR2 is YNNKEL (reference sequence). The CDR3 protein is CASSQGEGRNQPQHF. The CDR3 DNA is TGTGCCAGCAGCCAAGGTGAGGGGCGAAATCAGCCCCAGCATTTT. The variable domain in full, completed from reference TRBV3-1 and TRBJ1-5, reads DTAVSQTPKYLVTQMGNDKSIKCEQNLGHDTMYWYKQDSKKFLKIMFSYNNKELIINETVPNRFSPKSPDKAHLNLHINSLELGDSAVYFCASSQGEGRNQPQHFGDGTRLSIL.

This chain connects TRBV6-2 or TRBV6-3 to TRBJ1-1, with a tentative D call TRBD1 (5 bases). Germline V lookup: CDR1 MNHEY, CDR2 SVGEGT. The germline V and J ends were trimmed by 3 bases and 10 bases, with 6 bases remaining between them. This CDR3 has 10 residues. CDR3 sequence (DNA): TGTGCCAGCAGTTATGGGGGAGCTTTCTTT. Protein: CASSYGGAFF.